The rows below give T cell receptor beta chains drawn from one sample of a study of cytomegalovirus exposure and HLA in healthy donors. Clones were read by immunoSEQ multiplex PCR, and TCRdb kept only the in-frame ones, dropping some. The sample totals roughly 79,000 clones. The sequencing sample was made of PBMCs. These receptors originate from a man aged 25-45 years in good health and CMV-seronegative. CDR3s include the opening cysteine and the closing phenylalanine or tryptophan.

V: TRBV9
CDR3: CASSPHRGTEAFF

V: TRBV27
CDR3: CASSPRDRLYSNQPQHF

V: TRBV5-1
CDR3: CASSLQGANYGYTF

V: TRBV7-3
CDR3: CASSPTGQNYEQYF

V: TRBV7-2
CDR3: CASSSPWTGGKLFF

V: TRBV5-4
CDR3: CASSLDRNTEAFF

V: TRBV7-7
CDR3: CASSSTSGSQDTGELFF

V: TRBV2
CDR3: CASSGVEGAGTEAFF

V: TRBV7-3
CDR3: CASGQGINTGELFF

V: TRBV29-1
CDR3: CSVEKEGKGYTF

V: TRBV29-1
CDR3: CSVSGLFTEAFF

V: TRBV2
CDR3: CASSPRSAAEAFF

V: TRBV12-5
CDR3: CASGTRRTYEQYF

V: TRBV9
CDR3: CASSRATGAGGEPQHF

V: TRBV19
CDR3: CASSTRASTDTQYF

V: TRBV18
CDR3: CASSPPTWREVGGEQFF

V: TRBV11-3
CDR3: CASSSQGGHPRF

V: TRBV9
CDR3: CASSVGGLAVNNEQFF

V: TRBV13
CDR3: CASSSGQQETQYF

V: TRBV4-2
CDR3: CASSQDEGAADTQYF

V: TRBV2
CDR3: CASRDRGRSAFF

V: TRBV14
CDR3: CASSQDGRGLYELEQYF